This T cell receptor beta chain was sequenced in a study of blood T cell repertoires in COVID-19. Germline CDR1 SGHKS, CDR2 YYEKEE (reference sequence). The CDR3 sequence is 15 residues long. V shed 5 bases and J 4 bases; nucleotides not matched to a gene: 6. In the authors' workflow: Using reference gene primer amplification, nucleated cell counts were estimated. Profiling relied on immunoSEQ multiplex PCR, and the TCRdb table lists in-frame clones only, not all of them. V, J and clone size were drawn from that table, and D and trimming were deduced from the DNA. Among over 50,000 clones listed, more than 75% were seen once.

The specimen sequenced was peripheral blood. The chain combines TRBV5-5 with TRBJ1-2; 12 bases map to TRBD1. The source of this sequence is a human donor in a cohort sampled during active COVID-19. This chain's CDR3 is CASRSGQGAFYGYTF. DNA of the CDR3: TGTGCCAGCAGATCGGGACAGGGGGCGTTCTATGGCTACACCTTC. Complete variable domain (other parts from reference TRBV5-5 and TRBJ1-2): DAGVTQSPTHLIKTRGQQVTLRCSPISGHKSVSWYQQVLGQGPQFIFQYYEKEERGRGNFPDRFSARQFPNYSSELNVNALLLGDSALYLCASRSGQGAFYGYTFGSGTRLTVV.